These 6 T cell receptor beta chains were sequenced from one sample in a study of CD8+CD57+ T cells in acquired aplastic anemia. Genomic DNA was employed as the template in profiling TCR beta VDJ and CDR3. A single record per CDR3 protein comes from TCRdb applying MiXCR to the reads. The sample lists just over 400,000 distinct CDR3 sequences, 65% to 80% occurring once. The sequenced sample was sorted CD4+, CD8+, or CD8+CD57+ T cells (not recorded which) from PBMCs. The receptors were sampled from a human donor in good health, serving as a control.

There are many counts of this clonotype. The chain combines TRBV9 with TRBJ1-3; perhaps TRBD1 as D (5 bases). Germline-derived CDR1 and CDR2 are SGDLS and YYNGEE. V lost 4 bases and J 0 bases, leaving 17 bases between the germline ends. CDR3 size: 17 residues. CDR3 DNA: TGTGCCAGCAGCAAAACCGGGACCCCGGCCTCTGGAAACACCATATATTTT. This gives the protein CASSKTGTPASGNTIYF.

The sample holds a few counts of this clonotype. V is TRBV19 and J is TRBJ1-1; 9 bases are shared with TRBD1. The J segment lost 4 bases and the V segment lost 9 bases, leaving 3 bases of the junction unmatched. Germline CDR1 is LNHDA and CDR2 is SQIVND (reference sequence). CDR3 length: 12 amino acids. The CDR3 region is CASRTGATEAFF. The DNA of the CDR3 is TGTGCCAGCCGGACAGGGGCCACTGAAGCTTTCTTT.

This clonotype has more than one count but fewer than ten. A much larger clone differs from this one at a single base, so this may be a read error. V gene TRBV11-2 combines with J gene TRBJ1-2; D is uncertain. Germline V gives CDR1 SGHAT, CDR2 FQNNGV. The germline V and J ends were trimmed by 3 bases and 4 bases, with 9 bases remaining between them. The CDR3 spans 13 residues. CDR3 coding DNA: TGTGCCAGCAGCTTTGGACTTAGCTATGGCTACACCTTC. Amino acids: CASSFGLSYGYTF.

On this clonotype itself: Here the CDR3 omits its conserved ending phenylalanine or tryptophan, so a read error is the likely source. V gene TRBV29-1 combines with J gene TRBJ1-2, with D perhaps TRBD1 (5 bases). Germline V lookup: CDR1 SQVTM, CDR2 ANQGSEA. The ends were cut back, 6 bases at V and 5 bases at J, with 19 bases in the middle. CDR3 length: 14 amino acids. The CDR3, as DNA: TGCAGCGTCAGAGGGCGCAGGGCTAGTTATGGCTACACCCTC. Translation gives CSVRGRRASYGYTL.

V is TRBV7-3 and J is TRBJ1-3; a possible D gene is TRBD1 (5 bases). CDR3 length: 14 residues. The germline CDR1 and CDR2 sequences are SGHTA and FQGTGA. V was clipped by 5 bases and J by 12 bases, with 20 bases between them. CDR3 nucleotides: TGTGCCAGCAGCGGCCGGGACGGTGGAAACGACATATATTTT. As protein: CASSGRDGGNDIYF.

The rearrangement uses TRBV7-9 and TRBJ2-6; D not certain. The CDR3 sequence is 15 residues long. Germline V gene sequence: CDR1 SEHNR, CDR2 FQNEAQ (reference sequence). Trimming left V 1 base short and J 14 bases short, with 18 bases between. CDR3 loop: CASSLGIPAATLLTF. CDR3 sequence (DNA): TGTGCCAGCAGCTTAGGGATCCCTGCAGCCACCCTCCTGACTTTC.